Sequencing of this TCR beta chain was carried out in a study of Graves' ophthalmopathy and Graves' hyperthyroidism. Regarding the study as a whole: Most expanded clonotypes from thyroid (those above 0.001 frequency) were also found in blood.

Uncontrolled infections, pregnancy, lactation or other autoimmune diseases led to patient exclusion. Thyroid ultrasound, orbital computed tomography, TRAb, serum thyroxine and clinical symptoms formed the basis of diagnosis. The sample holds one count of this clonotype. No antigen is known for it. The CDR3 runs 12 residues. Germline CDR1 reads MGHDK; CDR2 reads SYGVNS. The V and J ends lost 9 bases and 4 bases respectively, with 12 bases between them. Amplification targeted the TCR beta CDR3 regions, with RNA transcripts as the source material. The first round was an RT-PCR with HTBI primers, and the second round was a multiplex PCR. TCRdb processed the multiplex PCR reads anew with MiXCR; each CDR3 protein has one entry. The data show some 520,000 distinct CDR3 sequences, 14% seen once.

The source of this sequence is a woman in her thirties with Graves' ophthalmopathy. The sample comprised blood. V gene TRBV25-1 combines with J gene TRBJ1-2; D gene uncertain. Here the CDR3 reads CASQDAVYGYTF. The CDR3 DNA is TGTGCCAGTCAGGATGCAGTCTATGGCTACACCTTC.